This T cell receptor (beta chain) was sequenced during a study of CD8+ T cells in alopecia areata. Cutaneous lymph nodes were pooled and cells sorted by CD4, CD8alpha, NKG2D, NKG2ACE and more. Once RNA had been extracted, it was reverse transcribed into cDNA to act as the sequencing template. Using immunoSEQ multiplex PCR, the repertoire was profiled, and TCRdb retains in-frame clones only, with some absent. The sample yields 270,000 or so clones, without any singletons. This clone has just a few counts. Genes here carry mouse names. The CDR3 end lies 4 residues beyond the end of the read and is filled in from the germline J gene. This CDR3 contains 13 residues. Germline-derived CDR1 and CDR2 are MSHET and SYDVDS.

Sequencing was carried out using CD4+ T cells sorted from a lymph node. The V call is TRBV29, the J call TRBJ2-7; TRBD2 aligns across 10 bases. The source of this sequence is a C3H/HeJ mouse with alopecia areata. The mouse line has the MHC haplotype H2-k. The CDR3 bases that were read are TGTGCTAGCAGGCGGACTGGGGGATAT. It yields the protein CASRRTGGY. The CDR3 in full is CASRRTGGYEQYF.